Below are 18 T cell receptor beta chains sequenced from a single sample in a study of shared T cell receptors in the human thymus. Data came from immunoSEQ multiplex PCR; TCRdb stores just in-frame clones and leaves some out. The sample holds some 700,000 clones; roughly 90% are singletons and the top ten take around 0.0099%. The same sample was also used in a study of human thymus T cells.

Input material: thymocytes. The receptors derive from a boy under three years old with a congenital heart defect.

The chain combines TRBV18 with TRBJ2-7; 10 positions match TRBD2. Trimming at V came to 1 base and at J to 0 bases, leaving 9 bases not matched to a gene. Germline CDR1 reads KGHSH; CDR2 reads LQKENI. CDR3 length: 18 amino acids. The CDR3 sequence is CASSPRSGRALSSYEQYF. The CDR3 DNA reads TGTGCCAGCTCACCACGAAGCGGGAGGGCCTTAAGCTCCTACGAGCAGTACTTC.

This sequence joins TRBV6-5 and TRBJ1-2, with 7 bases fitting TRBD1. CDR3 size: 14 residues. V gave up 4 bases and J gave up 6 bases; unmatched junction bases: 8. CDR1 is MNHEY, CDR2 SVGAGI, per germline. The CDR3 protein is CASSSHNRGNGYTF. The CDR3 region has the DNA TGTGCCAGCAGTTCCCACAACAGGGGTAATGGCTACACCTTC.

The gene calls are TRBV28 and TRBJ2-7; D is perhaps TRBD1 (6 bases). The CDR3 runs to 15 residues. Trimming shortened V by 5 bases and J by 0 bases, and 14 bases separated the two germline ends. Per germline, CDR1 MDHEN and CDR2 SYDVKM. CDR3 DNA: TGTGCCAGCAGTCCCCGAAGGGGGAGCTCCTACGAGCAGTACTTC. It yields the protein CASSPRRGSSYEQYF.

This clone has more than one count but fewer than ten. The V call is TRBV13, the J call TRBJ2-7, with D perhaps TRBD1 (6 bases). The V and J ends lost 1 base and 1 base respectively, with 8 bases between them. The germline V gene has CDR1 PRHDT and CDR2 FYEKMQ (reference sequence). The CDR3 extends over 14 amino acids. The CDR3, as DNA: TGTGCCAGCAGCTTAGAGGACAGATCCTACGAGCAGTACTTC. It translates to CASSLEDRSYEQYF.

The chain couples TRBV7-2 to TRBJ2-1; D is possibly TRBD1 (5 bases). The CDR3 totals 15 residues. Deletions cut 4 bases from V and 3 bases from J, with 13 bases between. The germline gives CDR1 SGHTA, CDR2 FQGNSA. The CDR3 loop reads CASSSKGIFYNEQFF. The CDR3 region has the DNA TGTGCCAGCAGCTCCAAGGGGATTTTCTACAATGAGCAGTTCTTC. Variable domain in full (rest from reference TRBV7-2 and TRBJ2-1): GAGVSQSPSNKVTEKGKDVELRCDPISGHTALYWYRQSLGQGLEFLIYFQGNSAPDKSGLPSDRFSAERTGGSVSTLTIQRTQQEDSAVYLCASSSKGIFYNEQFFGPGTRLTVL.

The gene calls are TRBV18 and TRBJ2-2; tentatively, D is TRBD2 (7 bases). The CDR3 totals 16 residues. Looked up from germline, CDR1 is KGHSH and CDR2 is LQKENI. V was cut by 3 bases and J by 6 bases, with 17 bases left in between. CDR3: CASSPGRTELPGELFF. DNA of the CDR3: TGTGCCAGCTCACCCGGGAGGACAGAACTCCCCGGGGAGCTGTTTTTT. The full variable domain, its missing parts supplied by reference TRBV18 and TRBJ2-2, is NAGVMQNPRHLVRRRGQEARLRCSPMKGHSHVYWYRQLPEEGLKFMVYLQKENIIDESGMPKERFSAEFPKEGPSILRIQQVVRGDSAAYFCASSPGRTELPGELFFGEGSRLTVL.

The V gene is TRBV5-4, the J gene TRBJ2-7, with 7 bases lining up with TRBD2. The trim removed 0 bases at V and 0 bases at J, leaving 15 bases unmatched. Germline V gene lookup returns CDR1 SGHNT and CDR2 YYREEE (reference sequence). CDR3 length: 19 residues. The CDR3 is CASSLGSPGVGRSSYEQYF. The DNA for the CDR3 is TGTGCCAGCAGCTTGGGATCCCCAGGTGTCGGGAGGAGCTCCTACGAGCAGTACTTC.

Here the CDR3 DNA reads TGTGCCAGCAGCGAAAGGGGACAGAGAGTTTGGGGCTACACCTTC. It is translated as CASSERGQRVWGYTF. The rearrangement uses TRBV5-6 and TRBJ1-2, with 7 bases lining up with TRBD1. Germline CDR1 and CDR2: SGHDT and YYEEEE. The trim removed 4 bases at V and 8 bases at J, leaving 14 bases unmatched. This CDR3 spans 15 amino acids.

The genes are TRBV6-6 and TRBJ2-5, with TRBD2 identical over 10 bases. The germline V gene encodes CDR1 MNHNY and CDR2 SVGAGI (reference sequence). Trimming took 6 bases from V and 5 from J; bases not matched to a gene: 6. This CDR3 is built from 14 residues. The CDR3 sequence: CASRSSGRWETQYF. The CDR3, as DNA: TGTGCCAGCAGGTCTAGCGGGAGATGGGAGACCCAGTACTTC.

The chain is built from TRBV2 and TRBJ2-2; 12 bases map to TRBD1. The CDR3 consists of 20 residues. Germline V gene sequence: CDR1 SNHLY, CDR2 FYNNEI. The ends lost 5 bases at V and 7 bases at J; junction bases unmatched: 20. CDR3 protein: CASSSPREVRDRGRSGELFF. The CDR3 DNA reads TGTGCCAGCAGTTCCCCCCGGGAAGTCCGGGACAGGGGGCGGAGCGGGGAGCTGTTTTTT.

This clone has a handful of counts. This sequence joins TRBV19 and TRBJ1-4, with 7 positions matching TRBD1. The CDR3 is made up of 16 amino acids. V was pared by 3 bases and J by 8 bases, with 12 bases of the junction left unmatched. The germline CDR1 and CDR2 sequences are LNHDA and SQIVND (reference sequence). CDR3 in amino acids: CASSIVDREVDEKLFF. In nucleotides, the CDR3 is TGTGCCAGTAGTATCGTTGACAGGGAAGTTGACGAAAAACTGTTTTTT.

CDR3 loop: CASSLVGGSAFHEQYF. As DNA, the CDR3 is TGTGCCAGCAGCTTAGTGGGAGGGAGCGCGTTCCACGAGCAGTACTTC. The genes are TRBV7-9 and TRBJ2-7; 7 nucleotides line up with TRBD2. This CDR3 comprises 16 residues. J gave up 5 bases and V 1 base, and 11 bases lay outside the gene matches. CDR1 SEHNR and CDR2 FQNEAQ come from the germline V gene (reference sequence).

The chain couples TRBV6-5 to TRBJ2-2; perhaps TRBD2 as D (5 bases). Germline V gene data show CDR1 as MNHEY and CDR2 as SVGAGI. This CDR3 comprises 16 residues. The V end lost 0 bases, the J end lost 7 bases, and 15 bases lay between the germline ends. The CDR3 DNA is TGTGCCAGCAGTTACTCGATAGGGAGTTCGGTCGGGGAGCTGTTTTTT. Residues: CASSYSIGSSVGELFF.

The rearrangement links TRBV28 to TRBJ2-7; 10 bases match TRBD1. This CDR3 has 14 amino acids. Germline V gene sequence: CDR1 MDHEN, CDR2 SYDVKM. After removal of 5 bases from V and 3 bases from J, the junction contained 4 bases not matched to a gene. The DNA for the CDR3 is TGTGCCAGCAGTCCTGGGGACAGGGGCTACGAGCAGTACTTC. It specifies CASSPGDRGYEQYF.

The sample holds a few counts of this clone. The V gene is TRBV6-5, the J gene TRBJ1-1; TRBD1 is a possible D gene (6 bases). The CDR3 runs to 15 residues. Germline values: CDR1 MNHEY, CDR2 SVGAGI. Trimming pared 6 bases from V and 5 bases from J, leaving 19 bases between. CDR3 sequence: CASSPGGQGRTEAFF. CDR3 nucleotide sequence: TGTGCCAGCAGCCCTGGTGGGCAGGGGCGGACTGAAGCTTTCTTT.

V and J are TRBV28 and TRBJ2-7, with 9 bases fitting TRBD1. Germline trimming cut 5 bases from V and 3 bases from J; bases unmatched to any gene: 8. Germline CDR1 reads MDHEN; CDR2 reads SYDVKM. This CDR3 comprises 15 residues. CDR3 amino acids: CASSPFGTGHYEQYF. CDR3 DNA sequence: TGTGCCAGCAGTCCCTTCGGGACAGGGCACTACGAGCAGTACTTC.

In DNA, the CDR3 is TGTGCCAGTAGTATAGAGGAGGCCGGCTCCCAGGAGGATGGCACTGAAGCTTTCTTT. It translates to CASSIEEAGSQEDGTEAFF. The chain combines TRBV19 with TRBJ1-1; D unresolved. The V gene's germline CDR1 is LNHDA and CDR2 SQIVND (reference sequence). The CDR3 runs to 19 residues. Trimming stripped 0 bases from V and 4 bases from J, with 24 bases between.

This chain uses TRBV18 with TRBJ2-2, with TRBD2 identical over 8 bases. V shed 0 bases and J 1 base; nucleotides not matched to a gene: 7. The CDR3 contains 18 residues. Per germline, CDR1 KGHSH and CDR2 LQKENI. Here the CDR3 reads CASSPPATGGRNTGELFF. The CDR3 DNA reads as TGTGCCAGCTCACCACCGGCGACGGGAGGGCGGAACACCGGGGAGCTGTTTTTT.